The present TCR beta chain was sequenced within a study of neurological immune-mediated disorders (dated by TCRdb to the late 2010s). As for the study more broadly: Peripheral blood TCR-beta repertoires from patients with HTLV-I-associated myelopathy (HAM/TSP), patients with multiple sclerosis, and healthy controls were compared in the study using UMI-based sequencing. Alongside PBMC samples, the set of approximately 100 TCR-beta libraries contained longitudinal samples, technical triplicates, and paired CD4+ and CD8+ T-cell subsets that had been sorted. The cohort was made up of 68 subjects, consisting of about 15 HAM/TSP patients, roughly 35 multiple sclerosis patients and 20 or so healthy controls.

Unsorted PBMC libraries were generated from 2 million PBMCs stored in RNAlater at -80 °C until RNA extraction. PBMCs were separated from peripheral blood using Ficoll-Hypaque density gradient centrifugation and then cryopreserved in liquid nitrogen. cDNA was synthesized by template-switch 5'RACE using a primer carrying a 10-nucleotide random unique molecular identifier by which each TCR transcript was tagged. Every sequencing run covered 15-18 subjects and yielded more than 160 million TCR-beta sequences. The RNeasy kit was used to extract total RNA. TCR-beta VDJ regions were amplified with primers for the TCR constant region and the 5'RACE anchor, using the KAPA Real-time Library Amplification kit. A first PCR added sample indexes and Illumina adaptors, after which a second PCR increased the library yield. After purification with Ampure beads, the TCR product of roughly 650 bp was size-selected on a 2% E-gel SizeSelection system. Before pooling, library quality was assessed on a Bioanalyzer, concentration was determined with Qubit, and library quantification was performed with the Kapa Library Quantification kit. An Illumina HiSeq 2500 was used to sequence the libraries paired-end at 2 x 150 bp. To increase sequence diversity, roughly 24-32% phiX was spiked into each library pool. The authors' pipeline ran thus. Quality-filtered reads were processed with the UMI-based MiGEC pipeline, and over 80% of raw TCR sequences were removed by the MiGEC pipeline during error correction. VDJ genes were aligned to IMGT germline references, and each clonotype was defined by a unique CDR3 amino acid sequence together with V-J genes. VDJtools evaluated clonal expansion, Shannon diversity and CDR3 relatedness (CalcPairwiseDistances, ClusterSamples); CLCbio workbench built phylogenetic trees. Using coefficient-of-variation modelling across technical triplicates, the study counted a clone as expanded if it had at least 8 unique UMIs. TCRdb itself trimmed the public reads at Q25 with fastp, ran MiXCR and retained productive beta chains. Entries are consolidated by CDR3 protein sequence, retaining the most common genes and DNA. Here the V and J calls rest on TCRdb's processing, not on the authors' analysis. In this sample the table shows around 64,000 distinct CDR3 sequences, roughly 13% of which occur a single time. About 10% of the sample lies in the top ten.

Paper-wide results and their limitations: TCR clonal expansion was greatest in HAM/TSP patients and smallest in MS patients, who ranked below even healthy controls. Across subjects, expanded clones never shared an identical CDR3 amino acid sequence, which suggests that the TCR-beta repertoires in every group were private.

The germline V gene encodes CDR1 DFQATT and CDR2 SNEGSKA (reference sequence). Germline trimming: 3 bases from V, 7 bases from J; junction bases outside gene matches: 10. Counted from cysteine to phenylalanine, this CDR3 has 16 amino acids. Only the CDR3 DNA stays, 48 bases, in frame from base 1. The table lists this clonotype with many counts. Its antigen is still unknown. There are no base qualities to consult, and no much larger clone falls within one base. The receptor comes from a woman aged 55-69 years with HTLV-1-associated myelopathy (HAM/TSP). Sequencing was done on a sample of PBMCs. The rearranged segments are TRBV20-1 and TRBJ2-2, and 11 bases in between align with TRBD2. The DNA is TGCAGTGCTAGTGCGAATAGCGGGAGGGCCCTCGGGGAGCTGTTTTTT. It specifies CSASANSGRALGELFF.